The 3 T cell receptor beta chains given below trace back to one sample, sequenced in a study of CD8 T cells in Susac syndrome. Roughly 0.45 to 1 ug RNA was reverse transcribed with random hexamers. From the immunoSEQ multiplex PCR reads, TCRdb called clonotypes with MiXCR, one entry per CDR3 protein. The data hold approximately 79,000 distinct CDR3 sequences, with approximately 95% observed a single time. Sequencing input: CD8+ T cells from PBMCs. The receptor set was obtained from a human donor with Susac syndrome.

The V gene is TRBV4-1, the J gene TRBJ1-1, with TRBD1 identical over 7 bases. The V gene end was trimmed by 0 bases and the J gene end by 6 bases; junction bases not matched to a gene: 7. From germline, CDR1 is MGHRA and CDR2 YSYEKL. This CDR3 has 15 amino acids. CDR3 DNA sequence: TGCGCCAGCAGCCAAGATCACAGGGGCCCCCCTGAAGCTTTCTTT. Protein product: CASSQDHRGPPEAFF.

The chain carries TRBV7-9 and TRBJ2-2; the match to TRBD2 covers 7 bases. V was pared by 4 bases and J by 5 bases, with 4 bases of the junction left unmatched. Germline lookup yields CDR1 SEHNR and CDR2 FQNEAQ (reference sequence). This CDR3 spans 14 amino acids. CDR3 nucleotides: TGTGCCAGCAGCTCCTCGGGGGGAACCGGGGAGCTGTTTTTT. Encoded protein: CASSSSGGTGELFF.

This sequence joins TRBV20-1 and TRBJ2-3; D possibly uses TRBD1 or TRBD2 (7 bases each). CDR1 DFQATT and CDR2 SNEGSKA come from the germline V gene (reference sequence). V shed 3 bases and J shed 2 bases, with 15 bases lying between them. This CDR3 is 15 amino acids long. The CDR3 loop reads CSASPRGGYTDTQYF. CDR3 DNA: TGCAGTGCTAGTCCCAGGGGGGGTTACACAGATACGCAGTATTTT.